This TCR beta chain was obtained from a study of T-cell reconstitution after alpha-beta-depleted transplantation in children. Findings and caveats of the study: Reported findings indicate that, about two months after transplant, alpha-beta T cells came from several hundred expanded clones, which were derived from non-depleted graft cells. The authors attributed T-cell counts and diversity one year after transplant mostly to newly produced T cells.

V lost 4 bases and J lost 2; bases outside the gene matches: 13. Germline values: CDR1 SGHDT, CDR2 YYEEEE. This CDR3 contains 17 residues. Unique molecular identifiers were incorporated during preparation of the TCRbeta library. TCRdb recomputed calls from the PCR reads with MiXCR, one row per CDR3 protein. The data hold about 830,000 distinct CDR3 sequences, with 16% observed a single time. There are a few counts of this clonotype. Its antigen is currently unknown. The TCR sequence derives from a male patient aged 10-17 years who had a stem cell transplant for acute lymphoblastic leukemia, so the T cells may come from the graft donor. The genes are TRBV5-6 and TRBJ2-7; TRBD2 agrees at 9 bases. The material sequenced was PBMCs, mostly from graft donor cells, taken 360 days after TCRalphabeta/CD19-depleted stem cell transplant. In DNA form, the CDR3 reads TGTGCCAGCAGCATTGTGTACGTGTCTAGCGGGGCCTACGAGCAGTACTTC. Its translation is CASSIVYVSSGAYEQYF.